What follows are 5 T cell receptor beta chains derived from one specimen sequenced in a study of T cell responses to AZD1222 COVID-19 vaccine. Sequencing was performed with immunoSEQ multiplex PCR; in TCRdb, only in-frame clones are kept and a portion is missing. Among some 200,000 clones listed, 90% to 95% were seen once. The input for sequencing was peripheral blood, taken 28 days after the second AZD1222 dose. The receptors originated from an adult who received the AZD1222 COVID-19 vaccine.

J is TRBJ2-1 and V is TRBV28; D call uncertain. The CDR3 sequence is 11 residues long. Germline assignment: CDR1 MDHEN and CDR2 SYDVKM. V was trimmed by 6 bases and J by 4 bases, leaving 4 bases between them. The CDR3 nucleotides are TGTGCCAGCAGGTCGTACAATGAGCAGTTCTTC. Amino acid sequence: CASRSYNEQFF.

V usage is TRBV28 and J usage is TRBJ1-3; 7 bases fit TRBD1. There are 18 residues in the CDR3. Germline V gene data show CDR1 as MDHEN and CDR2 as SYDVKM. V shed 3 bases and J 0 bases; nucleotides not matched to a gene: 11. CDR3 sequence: CASSFPGTDLISGNTIYF. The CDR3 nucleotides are TGTGCCAGCAGTTTCCCCGGGACAGACCTTATCTCTGGAAACACCATATATTTT.

CDR3 coding DNA: TGTGCCTGGAGTGAACAGCCGGATGAAAAACTGTTTTTT. It specifies CAWSEQPDEKLFF. The chain is built from TRBV30 and TRBJ1-4; D gene ambiguous. Germline assignment: CDR1 GTSNPN and CDR2 SVGIG (reference sequence). V lost 1 base and J lost 6, with 9 bases in between. CDR3 length: 13 amino acids.

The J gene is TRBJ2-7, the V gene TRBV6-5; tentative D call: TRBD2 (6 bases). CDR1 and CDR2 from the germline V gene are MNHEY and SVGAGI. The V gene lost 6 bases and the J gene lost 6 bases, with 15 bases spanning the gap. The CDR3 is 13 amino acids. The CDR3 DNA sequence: TGTGCCAGCAGATCCGGGACTTGGGCCGAGCAGTACTTC. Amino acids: CASRSGTWAEQYF.

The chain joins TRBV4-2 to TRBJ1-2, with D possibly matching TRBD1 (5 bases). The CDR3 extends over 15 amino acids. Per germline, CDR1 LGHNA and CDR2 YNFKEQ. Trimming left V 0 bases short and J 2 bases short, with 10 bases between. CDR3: CASSQDIGGNYGYTF. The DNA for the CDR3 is TGTGCCAGCAGCCAAGATATTGGGGGGAACTATGGCTACACCTTC.